The next 28 T cell receptor beta chains were all read from a single sample in a study of cytomegalovirus exposure and HLA in healthy donors. PCR amplification relied on 60 Vbeta primers (plus 13 Jbeta primers). Sequenced by immunoSEQ multiplex PCR; TCRdb stores in-frame clones only, minus some. There are 75,000 to 100,000 clones in the sample; 65% to 85% occur only once, and 3.4% lies in the top ten. Material for sequencing was PBMCs. Receptors originate from a man in his forties in good health and CMV-seronegative.

The chain recombines TRBV28 with TRBJ1-2; TRBD1 agrees at 8 bases. This CDR3 is 14 amino acids long. Trimming cost V 4 bases and J 2 bases; bases outside gene matches: 3. The germline CDR1 and CDR2 sequences are MDHEN and SYDVKM. CDR3 protein: CASSSTGDNYGYTF. CDR3 in DNA: TGTGCCAGCAGTTCGACAGGGGACAACTATGGCTACACCTTC.

There are a few counts of this clone. The chain joins TRBV12-1 to TRBJ2-1; the D call of TRBD1 is as the table states it, not checked on the DNA. TRBV12-1 is described as a pseudogene. This CDR3 has 14 residues. CDR3 coding DNA: TGTGCCAGCAGCCTTCAGGGTTCAATTTGTGAGCAGTTCTTC. It is translated as CASSLQGSICEQFF.

The V call is TRBV11-2, the J call TRBJ1-6; D may be TRBD1 (6 bases). There are 14 residues in the CDR3. From germline, CDR1 is SGHAT and CDR2 FQNNGV. V was trimmed by 6 bases and J by 6 bases, leaving 12 bases between them. The DNA for the CDR3 is TGTGCCAGCAGTTACGGACAGTTTAATTCACCCCTCCACTTT. It codes for CASSYGQFNSPLHF.

The chain carries TRBV5-1 and TRBJ2-1, with TRBD2 identical over 9 bases. Germline V gene data show CDR1 as SGHRS and CDR2 as YFSETQ. J was trimmed by 5 bases and V by 4 bases; bases with no gene match: 13. The CDR3 is 17 residues long. Here the CDR3 DNA reads TGCGCCAGCAGCCCCCTAGGCGGGAGGGCCCGGAACAATGAGCAGTTCTTC. It is translated as CASSPLGGRARNNEQFF. The variable domain in full, completed from reference TRBV5-1 and TRBJ2-1, reads KAGVTQTPRYLIKTRGQQVTLSCSPISGHRSVSWYQQTPGQGLQFLFEYFSETQRNKGNFPGRFSGRQFSNSRSEMNVSTLELGDSALYLCASSPLGGRARNNEQFFGPGTRLTVL.

The chain recombines TRBV28 with TRBJ1-2; 8 bases match TRBD1. The CDR3 extends over 15 amino acids. V lost 5 bases to trimming and J lost 3 bases; unmatched junction nucleotides: 8. CDR1 MDHEN and CDR2 SYDVKM come from the germline V gene. The CDR3 loop reads CASSPWTGTDYGYTF. The CDR3 nucleotides read TGTGCCAGCAGTCCCTGGACAGGGACCGACTATGGCTACACCTTC.

In its sample, this clone was seen once. This chain uses TRBV5-1 with TRBJ1-2, with TRBD1 identical over 8 bases. The CDR3 runs 15 residues. V shed 4 bases, J shed 3 bases, and the junction held 8 bases outside the gene matches. The V gene's germline CDR1 is SGHRS and CDR2 YFSETQ. This chain's CDR3 is CASSPTTGADYGYTF. CDR3 DNA: TGCGCCAGCAGCCCAACGACAGGGGCGGACTATGGCTACACCTTC.

This clone was recorded only once. J is TRBJ2-3 and V is TRBV2, with TRBD2 matching 7 bases. The CDR3 runs to 14 residues. Trimming at V came to 2 bases and at J to 9 bases, leaving 8 bases not matched to a gene. Germline CDR1 SNHLY, CDR2 FYNNEI. Here the CDR3 reads CASSEPPAGPTQYF. The CDR3 bases are TGTGCCAGCAGTGAACCACCAGCGGGACCGACGCAGTATTTT.

The V gene is TRBV6-4, the J gene TRBJ1-6; D not resolved. The CDR3 has 13 residues. V shed 3 bases and J shed 6 bases, with 6 bases lying between them. CDR1 MRHNA and CDR2 SNTAGT come from the germline V gene. CDR3 residues: CASSETGNSPLHF. The CDR3 nucleotides are TGTGCCAGCAGTGAAACGGGTAATTCACCCCTCCACTTT.

The rearrangement joins TRBV15 to TRBJ2-3; 8 nucleotides agree with TRBD2. Germline V gene lookup returns CDR1 LNHNV and CDR2 YYDKDF (reference sequence). With V trimmed by 5 bases and J by 4 bases, 8 bases remained unmatched. The CDR3 runs 15 residues. CDR3 in DNA: TGTGCCACCAGCCACGACCGGCGGGGGGCAGATACGCAGTATTTT. Translated, it gives CATSHDRRGADTQYF.

This clone was recorded once. V gene TRBV10-2 combines with J gene TRBJ2-7; 9 positions agree with TRBD1. J lost 0 bases, V lost 3 bases, and 6 bases had no gene match. This CDR3 has 16 residues. Looked up from germline, CDR1 is WSHSY and CDR2 is SAAADI. This CDR3 is CASSDYGQGPSYEQYF. The CDR3 nucleotides are TGCGCCAGCAGTGATTACGGACAGGGGCCCTCCTACGAGCAGTACTTC.

The rearrangement uses TRBV11-2 and TRBJ1-6; D gene unclear. The germline gives CDR1 SGHAT, CDR2 FQNNGV. The CDR3 is made up of 14 amino acids. Trimming removed 4 bases from V and 6 bases from J, with 10 bases in between. Written as DNA, the CDR3 is TGTGCCAGCAGCTCCTCAGTGTTTAATTCACCCCTCCACTTT. It yields the protein CASSSSVFNSPLHF.

The gene calls are TRBV5-1 and TRBJ1-1, with a possible D match to TRBD1 (5 bases). Germline V lookup: CDR1 SGHRS, CDR2 YFSETQ. V was pared by 3 bases and J by 4 bases, with 16 bases between. CDR3 length: 15 residues. The CDR3 protein is CASSSLDSQITEAFF. In nucleotides, the CDR3 is TGCGCCAGCAGCTCTCTCGACAGTCAGATCACTGAAGCTTTCTTT.

J is TRBJ1-6 and V is TRBV19; possible D gene TRBD1, 6 bases. V dropped 3 bases and J dropped 0 bases, with 27 bases sitting between them. This CDR3 is 22 amino acids long. Per germline, CDR1 LNHDA and CDR2 SQIVND (reference sequence). The CDR3 DNA sequence: TGTGCCAGTAGTATGGGTGGATATTCGGGACAAAAAATTAGCTCCTATAATTCACCCCTCCACTTT. It is translated as CASSMGGYSGQKISSYNSPLHF.

The chain employs TRBV5-6 and TRBJ1-1; a weak D match, TRBD1 (5 bases). The V end lost 4 bases, the J end lost 0 bases, and 16 bases lay between the germline ends. Per the germline V gene, CDR1 is SGHDT and CDR2 is YYEEEE. The CDR3 length is 16 residues. For the CDR3, the DNA is TGTGCCAGCAGCCCTGTGGGGGGTCGCATGAACACTGAAGCTTTCTTT. Translating gives CASSPVGGRMNTEAFF.

The chain employs TRBV29-1 and TRBJ2-1, with TRBD2 matching over 15 bases. The V segment lost 6 bases and the J segment 8 bases; nucleotides outside the gene matches: 5. CDR3 size: 14 residues. Per germline, CDR1 SQVTM and CDR2 ANQGSEA. CDR3 sequence: CSVGLAGGLDEQFF. DNA of the CDR3: TGCAGCGTAGGACTAGCGGGGGGGTTAGATGAGCAGTTCTTC.

This clone was picked up a small number of times. The chain employs TRBV28 and TRBJ1-6; D is unresolved. This CDR3 region has 15 residues. V shed 0 bases and J shed 8 bases, with 11 bases lying between them. CDR1 and CDR2 (germline): MDHEN, SYDVKM. This CDR3 reads CASSLWRELDSPLHF. The CDR3 DNA reads TGTGCCAGCAGTTTATGGCGAGAGTTGGATTCACCCCTCCACTTT. Full variable domain (rest looked up from reference TRBV28 and TRBJ1-6): DVKVTQSSRYLVKRTGEKVFLECVQDMDHENMFWYRQDPGLGLRLIYFSYDVKMKEKGDIPEGYSVSREKKERFSLILESASTNQTSMYLCASSLWRELDSPLHFGNGTRLTVT.

The V gene is TRBV19, the J gene TRBJ2-7; TRBD1 might be the D (5 bases). Per the germline V gene, CDR1 is LNHDA and CDR2 is SQIVND (reference sequence). CDR3 length: 13 residues. V lost 3 bases and J lost 1, with 7 bases in between. The CDR3: CASSMQGSYEQYF. The CDR3 DNA follows: TGTGCCAGTAGTATGCAGGGATCCTACGAGCAGTACTTC. Full variable domain (rest looked up from reference TRBV19 and TRBJ2-7): DGGITQSPKYLFRKEGQNVTLSCEQNLNHDAMYWYRQDPGQGLRLIYYSQIVNDFQKGDIAEGYSVSREKKESFPLTVTSAQKNPTAFYLCASSMQGSYEQYFGPGTRLTVT.

In this sample, this clone turned up a few times. The chain uses TRBV5-1 and TRBJ1-3, with 9 nucleotides matching TRBD1. Germline V gives CDR1 SGHRS, CDR2 YFSETQ. The CDR3 has 15 amino acids. The V segment lost 4 bases and the J segment 4 bases; nucleotides outside the gene matches: 6. CDR3 loop: CASSEQGAYGNTIYF. The CDR3 DNA is TGCGCCAGCAGCGAACAGGGGGCTTACGGAAACACCATATATTTT. The entire variable domain, with the rest obtained from reference TRBV5-1 and TRBJ1-3, is as follows: KAGVTQTPRYLIKTRGQQVTLSCSPISGHRSVSWYQQTPGQGLQFLFEYFSETQRNKGNFPGRFSGRQFSNSRSEMNVSTLELGDSALYLCASSEQGAYGNTIYFGEGSWLTVV.

This rearrangement joins TRBV7-9 to TRBJ1-3; D is undetermined. Between the trimmed V and J ends, which lost 2 bases and 0 bases, there was a span of 11 bases. The CDR3 totals 16 residues. Germline loops: CDR1 SEHNR, CDR2 FQNEAQ (reference sequence). CDR3 sequence: CASSLYRTGSGNTIYF. DNA of the CDR3: TGTGCCAGCAGCTTATATCGCACTGGCTCTGGAAACACCATATATTTT.

The chain recombines TRBV27 with TRBJ2-5; D might be TRBD1 (6 bases). CDR3 length: 15 residues. With 4 bases removed from V and 1 base from J, the gap between germline ends came to 13 bases. Germline CDR1 MNHEY, CDR2 SMNVEV (reference sequence). The CDR3 region is CASSSYGQLQETQYF. CDR3 bases: TGTGCCAGCAGTTCCTACGGACAGCTCCAAGAGACCCAGTACTTC.

This clone was seen only a few times. This sequence joins TRBV7-2 and TRBJ1-2; weak D call: TRBD1 (5 bases). In germline, CDR1 is SGHTA, CDR2 FQGNSA. V was pared by 5 bases and J by 8 bases, with 18 bases between. The CDR3 covers 14 residues. The DNA of the CDR3 is TGTGCCAGCAGCCCGAAAAGCACGGGGGAGGGCTACACCTTC. This encodes CASSPKSTGEGYTF.

This chain uses TRBV10-2 with TRBJ1-5; tentative D call: TRBD1 (6 bases). The V end was cut by 6 bases, the J end by 4 bases, with 10 bases between. The CDR3 consists of 13 residues. Germline lookup yields CDR1 WSHSY and CDR2 SAAADI. The chain's CDR3 is CASSTGMNQPQHF. The DNA for the CDR3 is TGCGCCAGCAGCACAGGGATGAATCAGCCCCAGCATTTT.

The V and J genes are TRBV29-1 and TRBJ2-3; 7 bases line up with TRBD1. V lost 4 bases and J lost 4; bases outside the gene matches: 11. The CDR3 spans 15 residues. In germline, CDR1 is SQVTM, CDR2 ANQGSEA. The CDR3 spells CSVGRDSRSADTQYF. The CDR3 nucleotides read TGCAGCGTTGGACGGGACAGTAGGTCCGCAGATACGCAGTATTTT.

The CDR3 here is CASSKTGGQKANYGYTF. CDR3 DNA: TGTGCCAGTAGTAAGACAGGGGGCCAGAAAGCTAACTATGGCTACACCTTC. This chain uses TRBV19 with TRBJ1-2, with 10 bases identical to TRBD1. This CDR3 is 17 amino acids long. CDR1 and CDR2 from the germline V gene are LNHDA and SQIVND (reference sequence). V was pared by 4 bases and J by 0 bases, with 8 bases of the junction left unmatched.

In this sample, this clone turned up once. V and J are TRBV7-2 and TRBJ2-1; 11 bases are shared with TRBD2. V shed 5 bases and J 9 bases; nucleotides not matched to a gene: 9. The V gene's germline CDR1 is SGHTA and CDR2 FQGNSA. The CDR3 extends over 15 amino acids. The CDR3 sequence is CASSSPSGRPVEQFF. The DNA for the CDR3 is TGTGCCAGCAGCAGCCCTAGCGGGAGGCCGGTTGAGCAGTTCTTC.

The chain joins TRBV4-1 to TRBJ2-3; unclear D gene. Deletions cut 0 bases from V and 2 bases from J, with 15 bases between. Germline CDR1 MGHRA, CDR2 YSYEKL. The CDR3 runs to 17 residues. CDR3: CASSQEVPEHPTDTQYF. DNA for the CDR3: TGCGCCAGCAGCCAAGAAGTCCCGGAGCATCCCACAGATACGCAGTATTTT.

V and J are TRBV10-3 and TRBJ2-7, with 7 bases identical to TRBD1. This CDR3 contains 13 residues. The V gene end was trimmed by 7 bases and the J gene end by 0 bases; junction bases not matched to a gene: 3. CDR1 is ENHRY, CDR2 SYGVKD, per germline. The CDR3 DNA follows: TGTGCCATCAACAGGGGAAGCTCCTACGAGCAGTACTTC. Translation gives CAINRGSSYEQYF.

This chain connects TRBV5-4 to TRBJ2-5; D unclear. CDR1 and CDR2 from the germline V gene are SGHNT and YYREEE (reference sequence). There are 13 residues in the CDR3. V was clipped by 4 bases and J by 5 bases, with 12 bases between them. The CDR3, as DNA: TGTGCCAGCAGCCAAACCGCACGGGAGACCCAGTACTTC. Protein sequence: CASSQTARETQYF.